These T cell receptor beta chains were read from a single sample in a study of beta chain features in type 1 diabetes. Profiling relied on immunoSEQ multiplex PCR, and the TCRdb table lists in-frame clones only, not all of them. The sample has 450,000 to 600,000 clones; about 29% are singletons. Sequencing was done on a sample of naive CD4+ T cells from blood. Every receptor here comes from a man between 18 and 35 years old in good health. Each CDR3 is given with its conserved first and last residue. A D gene is named only where the DNA matches it firmly. Size values are once, few and many counts, or a class for expanded clones, and some rows have none.

clone_size d_call j_call v_call cdr3_nt cdr3_aa
- - TRBJ2-5 TRBV10-3 TGTGCCATCAGTGAGTCGCGCGAGACCCAGTACTTC CAISESRETQYF
- TRBD2 TRBJ2-1 TRBV15 TGTGCCACCAGCAGAGCGGGGGCTAGCGGGATGTACAATGAGCAGTTCTTC CATSRAGASGMYNEQFF
- - TRBJ2-1 TRBV4-1 TGCGCCAGCAGCCAAGATGTCAGGGTTAGGTCTAGCTCCTACAATGAGCAGTTCTTC CASSQDVRVRSSSYNEQFF
- - TRBJ2-5 TRBV20-1 TGCAGTGCCGGGCGCTGGGAGACCCAGTACTTC CSAGRWETQYF
few - TRBJ1-1 TRBV30 TGTGCCTGGTCCAGAGTGGCGGTTAATGAAGCTTTCTTT CAWSRVAVNEAFF
- - TRBJ2-1 TRBV5-1 TGCGCCAGCAGCTTGGCCAGCCCGGCCTCCTACAATGAGCAGTTCTTC CASSLASPASYNEQFF
- - TRBJ1-1 TRBV9 TGTGCCAGCAGCGTAGAAGGCAGGAACACTGAAGCTTTCTTT CASSVEGRNTEAFF
few TRBD2 TRBJ2-7 TRBV7-2 TGTGCCAGCAGCCTCCGACTAGCGGGGTACGAGCAGTACTTC CASSLRLAGYEQYF
- TRBD1 TRBJ2-7 TRBV2 TGTGCCAGCAGTGACGGGTCAGGGGGAAGGAGGGAGCAGTACTTC CASSDGSGGRREQYF
few - TRBJ2-1 TRBV7-2 TGTGCCAGCAGCCTCAGCTACAATGAGCAGTTCTTC CASSLSYNEQFF
few TRBD2 TRBJ2-5 TRBV5-1 TGCGCCAGCAGCTCGCTAGCGGAACGACAAGAGACCCAGTACTTC CASSSLAERQETQYF
few - TRBJ2-4 TRBV7-9 TGTGCCAGCAGCTTAGTCAAGGGGCCAAACATTCAGTACTTC CASSLVKGPNIQYF
- - TRBJ1-1 TRBV28 TGTGCCAGCAGCCGGAAGGCTGAAGCTTTCTTT CASSRKAEAFF
- TRBD2 TRBJ2-1 TRBV28 TGTGCCAGCACCCCCAGGACTAGCGTTTACAATGAGCAGTTCTTC CASTPRTSVYNEQFF
- TRBD2 TRBJ2-7 TRBV5-4 TGTGCCAGCAGCGCAAAAACATCTAGCGGGTTGTCCTACGAGCAGTACTTC CASSAKTSSGLSYEQYF
few TRBD2 TRBJ2-1 TRBV5-1 TGCGCCAGCAGCTTGGAAGCGGGAGCCCGCGAGCAGTTCTTC CASSLEAGAREQFF
- TRBD1 TRBJ1-2 TRBV30 TGTGCCTGGGGCGGGACAGGGGGAAACTATGGCTACACCTTC CAWGGTGGNYGYTF
- TRBD2 TRBJ2-1 TRBV14 TGTGCCAGCAGCTACGCGCCTTTGCTAGCGGCGTATGAGCAGTTCTTC CASSYAPLLAAYEQFF
- TRBD2 TRBJ2-1 TRBV6-6 TGTGCCAGCACCTCCCCGACTAGCGGTAGGCATGAGCAGTTCTTC CASTSPTSGRHEQFF
few - TRBJ2-3 TRBV30 TGTGCCTGGAAGGGTCTAAACACAGATACGCAGTATTTT CAWKGLNTDTQYF
few TRBD1 TRBJ2-7 TRBV11-2 TGTGCCAGCAGCCTGGACAGGCCAAAGCGGGAGCAGTACTTC CASSLDRPKREQYF
- - TRBJ2-7 TRBV10-3 TGTGCCATCAGTGAGTCCGCAGCGACTGCCTACGAGCAGTACTTC CAISESAATAYEQYF
- - TRBJ2-3 TRBV7-2 TGTGCCAGCAGCTTAGCGTCCCTCGCGGGAGATACGCAGTATTTT CASSLASLAGDTQYF
few TRBD1 TRBJ2-7 TRBV30 TGTGCCTGGAGCGCGGGACAGGGGGCGGTACACGAGCAGTACTTC CAWSAGQGAVHEQYF
- - TRBJ2-1 TRBV7-7 TGTGCTAGCAGCTTAGGGTTGGAAAATGAGCAGTTCTTC CASSLGLENEQFF
- TRBD2 TRBJ2-3 TRBV7-3 TGTGCCAGCAGCTTAGCGGGAGGGCGAGATACGCAGTATTTT CASSLAGGRDTQYF
few - TRBJ2-1 TRBV29-1 TGCAGCGTTGGGCTTAACAATGAGCAGTTCTTC CSVGLNNEQFF
- - TRBJ2-3 TRBV2 TGTGCCAGCAGTGTAACAGATACGCAGTATTTT CASSVTDTQYF
- - TRBJ2-7 TRBV30 TGTGCCTGGAGTTCCGGGCTCCGCGAGCAGTACTTC CAWSSGLREQYF
- - TRBJ2-1 TRBV9 TGTGCCAGCAGCGTAGACCACCAGAACAATGAGCAGTTCTTC CASSVDHQNNEQFF
- - TRBJ2-1 TRBV5-1 TGCGCCAGCAGCCAGGACCTACCCCACTATTCAAATGAGCAGTTCTTC CASSQDLPHYSNEQFF
- - TRBJ2-7 TRBV5-1 TGCGCCAGCAGCGGGGTGGTGTCCTACGAGCAGTACTTC CASSGVVSYEQYF
few - TRBJ2-6 TRBV5-4 TGTGCCAGCAGCTCGAAATCTGGGGCCAACGTCCTGACTTTC CASSSKSGANVLTF
few - TRBJ1-5 TRBV7-2 TGTGCCAGCAGCTTAGCGCCACAGGGCAATCAGCCCCAGCATTTT CASSLAPQGNQPQHF
- - TRBJ2-1 TRBV7-9 TGTGCCAGCAGCACCGCGTTATCTTGGCACAATGAGCAGTTCTTC CASSTALSWHNEQFF
- TRBD2 TRBJ2-1 TRBV6-6 TGTGCCAGCAGGCCCCCCGGGACTAGCGGCTACAATGAGCAGTTCTTC CASRPPGTSGYNEQFF
- - TRBJ1-2 TRBV25-1 TGTGCCAGCAGTGAGGGCAGGGCAATCGGAGGCTACACCTTC CASSEGRAIGGYTF
- - TRBJ2-7 TRBV6-7 TGTGCCAGCAGTTACTGGGGACCACCTTGCGAGCAGTACTTC CASSYWGPPCEQYF
few - TRBJ2-1 TRBV7-9 TGTGCCAGCAGCTTAGCGGGGCTAGCAGGCAATGAGCAGTTCTTC CASSLAGLAGNEQFF
few - TRBJ2-1 TRBV9 TGTGCCAGCAGCGACCCTGAGTCCTACAATGAGCAGTTCTTC CASSDPESYNEQFF
- TRBD2 TRBJ2-3 TRBV2 TGTGCCAGCACAGCCGCACTAGCGGGAGGAGCTGATACGCAGTATTTT CASTAALAGGADTQYF
few - TRBJ2-1 TRBV5-1 TGCGCCAGCAGCTTGGAGAACAACAATGAGCAGTTCTTC CASSLENNNEQFF
- TRBD1 TRBJ1-2 TRBV29-1 TGCAGCGTTGAGGGACAGAGGTATGGCTACACCTTC CSVEGQRYGYTF
few TRBD2 TRBJ2-1 TRBV18 TGTGCCAGCTCACCACTTTCCCTAGCGGGAGAGGGTGAGCAGTTCTTC CASSPLSLAGEGEQFF
- TRBD1 TRBJ1-1 TRBV10-1 TGCGCCAGCAGTGAGAACAGGGGGAACACTGAAGCTTTCTTT CASSENRGNTEAFF
once - TRBJ1-1 TRBV6-5 TGTGCCAGCAGTTACTCGACGGGTGAAGCTTTCTTT CASSYSTGEAFF
- TRBD2 TRBJ2-1 TRBV4-3 TGCGCCAGCAGCCAATTGTGGCGGGGGAGCTCCTACAATGAGCAGTTCTTC CASSQLWRGSSYNEQFF
- - TRBJ1-4 TRBV7-9 TGTGCCAGCAGCATCACCAGACAGACAACTAATGAAAAACTGTTTTTT CASSITRQTTNEKLFF